These 6 T cell receptor beta chains were all obtained from the same sample, sequenced in a study of Graves' ophthalmopathy and Graves' hyperthyroidism. Using RNA transcripts, the TCR beta CDR3 regions were amplified. Second-round multiplex PCR followed a first-round RT-PCR using HTBI primers. TCRdb re-derived calls from the multiplex PCR reads in MiXCR, one entry per CDR3 protein. The sample includes 300,000 to 450,000 distinct CDR3 sequences, about a sixth of them seen just once. Source material: peripheral blood. Receptors were obtained from an adult woman with stable Graves' hyperthyroidism.

This clonotype was seen ten or more times. The genes are TRBV20-1 and TRBJ2-7; 11 nucleotides line up with TRBD2. The CDR3 is made up of 15 amino acids. The V segment lost 1 base and the J segment 3 bases; nucleotides outside the gene matches: 5. The germline V gene encodes CDR1 DFQATT and CDR2 SNEGSKA (reference sequence). CDR3 bases: TGCAGTGCTAGAGGGAGAACTAGCGGGAGCTACGAGCAGTACTTC. This gives the protein CSARGRTSGSYEQYF.

The table lists this clonotype with a few counts. The V call is TRBV9, the J call TRBJ1-3; TRBD1 matches at 8 bases. The CDR3 length is 16 residues. Germline CDR1 SGDLS, CDR2 YYNGEE. V gave up 3 bases and J gave up 8 bases; unmatched junction bases: 13. This CDR3 is CASSARTGPSGDTIYF. CDR3 bases: TGTGCCAGCAGCGCAAGGACAGGGCCGAGTGGGGACACCATATATTTT.

At least ten counts were recorded for this clonotype. The genes are TRBV13 and TRBJ2-7, with TRBD2 as a possible D gene (6 bases). This CDR3 has 15 amino acids. The germline gives CDR1 PRHDT, CDR2 FYEKMQ (reference sequence). The V end lost 0 bases, the J end lost 3 bases, and 12 bases lay between the germline ends. Here the CDR3 reads CASSLGRAGIYEQYF. DNA of the CDR3: TGTGCCAGCAGCTTAGGCCGCGCGGGGATCTACGAGCAGTACTTC.

This clonotype has at least ten counts. J is TRBJ2-5 and V is TRBV28; 7 bases are shared with TRBD1. Trimming cost V 5 bases and J 4 bases; bases outside gene matches: 10. CDR3 size: 15 residues. Germline V gene lookup returns CDR1 MDHEN and CDR2 SYDVKM. CDR3 sequence: CASSPHRGSGETQYF. The CDR3 coding sequence is TGTGCCAGCAGTCCGCACAGGGGAAGCGGAGAGACCCAGTACTTC.

This clonotype was seen many times. The J gene is TRBJ2-2, the V gene TRBV12-3 or TRBV12-4; 13 nucleotides agree with TRBD2. The junction had 5 bases not matched to a gene; V was cut back by 6 bases and J by 7 bases. This CDR3 region has 15 residues. The CDR3 DNA follows: TGTGCCAGCAGAGGACTAGCGGGAGCTATCGGGGAGCTGTTTTTT. This sequence encodes CASRGLAGAIGELFF.

This clonotype was recorded at least ten times. The rearrangement links TRBV11-2 to TRBJ2-7, with TRBD2 as a possible D gene (5 bases). This CDR3 is built from 17 residues. Trimming stripped 5 bases from V and 6 bases from J, with 26 bases between. Germline loops: CDR1 SGHAT, CDR2 FQNNGV. CDR3: CASSPRDYYDVPAEQYF. DNA for the CDR3: TGTGCCAGCAGCCCCCGAGACTATTACGACGTTCCAGCCGAGCAGTACTTC.